The next 17 T cell receptor beta chains were all read from a single sample in a study of T cell responses to AZD1222 COVID-19 vaccine. Generated by immunoSEQ multiplex PCR, the TCRdb table keeps only in-frame clones and is missing some. The repertoire holds about 92,000 clones, approximately 91% seen once, with about 20% in the top ten. This sample comprised peripheral blood, obtained on day 0 of AZD1222 vaccination. These TCRs come from an adult in good health.

The chain couples TRBV11-2 to TRBJ1-1, with unresolved D. The CDR3 is 11 amino acids. Germline V CDR1 and CDR2: SGHAT, FQNNGV. V was clipped by 9 bases and J by 7 bases, with 12 bases between them. The CDR3 DNA follows: TGTGCCAGTAATGGACGGATTGAAGCTTTCTTT. Residues: CASNGRIEAFF. The entire variable domain, with the rest obtained from reference TRBV11-2 and TRBJ1-1, is as follows: EAGVAQSPRYKIIEKRQSVAFWCNPISGHATLYWYQQILGQGPKLLIQFQNNGVVDDSQLPKDRFSAERLKGVDSTLKIQPAKLEDSAVYLCASNGRIEAFFGQGTRLTVV.

The rearrangement uses TRBV6-2 or TRBV6-3 and TRBJ1-1; TRBD1 agrees at 7 bases. Trimming took 5 bases from V and 5 from J; bases not matched to a gene: 8. This CDR3 spans 14 amino acids. CDR1 is MNHEY and CDR2 is SVGEGT in the germline V gene. The CDR3 nucleotides read TGTGCCAGCAGTCCAGGGGGTGTGGAGACTGAAGCTTTCTTT. Translated: CASSPGGVETEAFF.

The chain links TRBV6-5 to TRBJ2-5, with D perhaps TRBD2 (6 bases). V was trimmed by 5 bases and J by 3 bases, leaving 13 bases between them. Germline V gene data show CDR1 as MNHEY and CDR2 as SVGAGI. There are 14 residues in the CDR3. CDR3 residues: CASSSPGSKETQYF. The CDR3 DNA reads TGTGCCAGCAGTAGCCCCGGGAGTAAAGAGACCCAGTACTTC.

This chain joins TRBV19 and TRBJ2-1; the match to TRBD1 covers 12 bases. The CDR3 is 15 residues long. V shed 4 bases, J shed 8 bases, and the junction held 6 bases outside the gene matches. Looked up from germline, CDR1 is LNHDA and CDR2 is SQIVND (reference sequence). The CDR3 region has the DNA TGTGCCAGTAGTACGCCGGGACAGGGGGCCGATGAGCAGTTCTTC. Translating gives CASSTPGQGADEQFF.

This clone was recorded only once. This chain connects TRBV5-1 to TRBJ2-2; 8 bases agree with TRBD1. This CDR3 has 15 amino acids. CDR1 SGHRS and CDR2 YFSETQ come from the germline V gene. V lost 3 bases, J lost 7 bases, and 8 bases stayed unmatched. The CDR3 here is CASSSDREYGGELFF. The CDR3 DNA reads TGCGCCAGCAGCTCGGACAGGGAGTATGGCGGGGAGCTGTTTTTT. The variable domain in full, completed from reference TRBV5-1 and TRBJ2-2, reads KAGVTQTPRYLIKTRGQQVTLSCSPISGHRSVSWYQQTPGQGLQFLFEYFSETQRNKGNFPGRFSGRQFSNSRSEMNVSTLELGDSALYLCASSSDREYGGELFFGEGSRLTVL.

Here the CDR3 reads CASSSTGHIYGYTF. The CDR3 DNA is TGCGCCAGCAGCTCTACGGGACATATCTATGGCTACACCTTC. The rearrangement links TRBV5-1 to TRBJ1-2, with a tentative D call TRBD1 (6 bases). V shed 3 bases and J shed 4 bases, with 13 bases lying between them. The CDR3 has 14 amino acids. Germline CDR1 reads SGHRS; CDR2 reads YFSETQ. The full variable domain, with the rest looked up from reference TRBV5-1 and TRBJ1-2, is KAGVTQTPRYLIKTRGQQVTLSCSPISGHRSVSWYQQTPGQGLQFLFEYFSETQRNKGNFPGRFSGRQFSNSRSEMNVSTLELGDSALYLCASSSTGHIYGYTFGSGTRLTVV.

This clone is a singleton in its sample. The gene calls are TRBV5-1 and TRBJ1-5; maybe TRBD1 (6 bases). Germline V gene data show CDR1 as SGHRS and CDR2 as YFSETQ. The CDR3 has 15 residues. Trimming left V 4 bases short and J 3 bases short, with 14 bases between. CDR3 amino acids: CASSLMGGDNQPQHF. Here the CDR3 DNA reads TGCGCCAGCAGCCTGATGGGGGGCGACAATCAGCCCCAGCATTTT.

The rearrangement joins TRBV30 to TRBJ1-2, with D unclear. V was cut by 3 bases and J by 8 bases, with 13 bases left in between. The CDR3 is 12 amino acids. Germline loops: CDR1 GTSNPN, CDR2 SVGIG (reference sequence). CDR3 nucleotide sequence: TGTGCCTGGAGGCGGGTGGAGAGAGGCTACACCTTC. It is translated as CAWRRVERGYTF.

This clone was counted a single time. The V call is TRBV27, the J call TRBJ1-2, with D maybe TRBD1 (5 bases). Trimming shortened V by 7 bases and J by 1 base, and 13 bases separated the two germline ends. CDR1 MNHEY and CDR2 SMNVEV come from the germline V gene (reference sequence). The CDR3 loop spans 14 amino acids. CDR3 sequence reads: CASTPLGRNYGYTF. The CDR3 region has the DNA TGTGCCAGCACCCCCTTGGGACGTAACTATGGCTACACCTTC.

V is TRBV27 and J is TRBJ1-3, with TRBD1 identical over 8 bases. The CDR3 covers 15 residues. Germline values: CDR1 MNHEY, CDR2 SMNVEV (reference sequence). V shed 5 bases and J 4 bases; nucleotides not matched to a gene: 7. The CDR3 loop is CASSPRQGPGNTIYF. CDR3 bases: TGTGCCAGCAGTCCAAGACAGGGGCCGGGAAACACCATATATTTT.

The rearrangement uses TRBV2 and TRBJ1-5; TRBD1 is a possible D gene (5 bases). CDR3 size: 13 residues. Germline CDR1 and CDR2: SNHLY and FYNNEI. Trimming stripped 8 bases from V and 5 bases from J, with 13 bases between. CDR3 nucleotide sequence: TGTGCCAGCGAGGGACCCCCCTATCAGCCCCAGCATTTT. Residues: CASEGPPYQPQHF. Using reference TRBV2 and TRBJ1-5 for the parts outside the CDR3, the full variable domain is EPEVTQTPSHQVTQMGQEVILRCVPISNHLYFYWYRQILGQKVEFLVSFYNNEISEKSEIFDDQFSVERPDGSNFTLKIRSTKLEDSAMYFCASEGPPYQPQHFGDGTRLSIL.

The rearrangement joins TRBV7-3 to TRBJ2-1; D uncertain. V lost 2 bases, J lost 0 bases, and 8 bases lay in between. CDR3 length equals 15 residues. The germline gives CDR1 SGHTA, CDR2 FQGTGA. CDR3 region: CASSLSRSSYNEQFF. In DNA, the CDR3 is TGTGCCAGCAGCTTATCGCGAAGCTCCTACAATGAGCAGTTCTTC.

V and J are TRBV29-1 and TRBJ1-1; D not resolved. The CDR3 consists of 13 residues. V lost 3 bases and J 0 bases, leaving 8 bases between the germline ends. The germline V gene has CDR1 SQVTM and CDR2 ANQGSEA. Here the CDR3 reads CSVEVSMNTEAFF. CDR3 nucleotides: TGCAGCGTTGAGGTCAGCATGAACACTGAAGCTTTCTTT.

The gene calls are TRBV7-2 and TRBJ1-1; TRBD1 might be the D (6 bases). V gave up 5 bases and J gave up 2 bases, with 15 bases separating them. The CDR3 runs 15 residues. Germline V gene data show CDR1 as SGHTA and CDR2 as FQGNSA. The CDR3 sequence: CASSLRGGRNTEAFF. CDR3 nucleotide sequence: TGTGCCAGCAGCCTCCGAGGGGGGCGAAACACTGAAGCTTTCTTT. Filled out from reference TRBV7-2 and TRBJ1-1, the complete variable domain reads GAGVSQSPSNKVTEKGKDVELRCDPISGHTALYWYRQSLGQGLEFLIYFQGNSAPDKSGLPSDRFSAERTGGSVSTLTIQRTQQEDSAVYLCASSLRGGRNTEAFFGQGTRLTVV.

The V gene is TRBV11-2, the J gene TRBJ2-7; a possible D gene is TRBD1 (6 bases). This CDR3 contains 14 residues. Trimming took 4 bases from V and 6 from J, leaving 16 bases between them. Germline V gene data show CDR1 as SGHAT and CDR2 as FQNNGV. CDR3 loop: CASSSQGVVVEQYF. For the CDR3, the DNA is TGTGCCAGCAGCTCACAGGGAGTGGTGGTCGAGCAGTACTTC.

The V call is TRBV11-1, the J call TRBJ1-1; a possible D gene is TRBD1 (6 bases). Germline CDR1 and CDR2: SGHAT and FQDESV (reference sequence). V dropped 2 bases and J dropped 1 base, with 8 bases sitting between them. The CDR3 runs to 14 residues. The CDR3 bases are TGTGCCAGCAGCTTAACAGGGCGGAACACTGAAGCTTTCTTT. This encodes CASSLTGRNTEAFF.

V is TRBV4-2 and J is TRBJ2-3, with 14 bases lining up with TRBD2. The CDR3 covers 21 residues. Germline V gene sequence: CDR1 LGHNA, CDR2 YNFKEQ. V was pared by 1 base and J by 2 bases, with 14 bases of the junction left unmatched. The CDR3: CASSQAPTTSGGVFITDTQYF. DNA of the CDR3: TGTGCCAGCAGCCAAGCCCCGACGACTAGCGGGGGGGTTTTCATCACAGATACGCAGTATTTT.